These T cell receptor beta chains were read from a single sample in a study of T cells in Graves' hyperthyroidism and ophthalmopathy. From the multiplex PCR reads, TCRdb called clonotypes with MiXCR, one entry per CDR3 protein. The sample has roughly 170,000 distinct CDR3 sequences; approximately 17% are singletons. The sample comprised blood. These receptors were obtained from a woman aged 45-60 years with Graves' hyperthyroidism. Both conserved end residues are part of each CDR3. The D gene is left open where the match is weak. Clone size is not always given. Where it is, it says once, few, many or a class for expanded clones.

>few|TRBJ1-1|NA|TRBV27
CASSGSGRIPTEAFF
TGTGCCAGTTCCGGGTCGGGTCGAATCCCCACTGAAGCTTTCTTT
>many|TRBJ2-5|NA|TRBV20-1
CSARDRRGDQETQYF
TGCAGTGCTAGAGATCGCCGAGGGGACCAAGAGACCCAGTACTTC
>many|TRBJ1-4|TRBD1|TRBV15
CATRDRGSANEKLFF
TGTGCCACCAGGGACAGGGGTTCGGCTAATGAAAAACTGTTTTTT
>NA|TRBJ2-7|NA|TRBV14
CASSPGVWRGTYEQYF
TGTGCCAGCAGCCCCGGGGTTTGGAGGGGGACCTACGAGCAGTACTTC
>many|TRBJ2-5|TRBD1|TRBV28
CASSLRTGETQYF
TGTGCCAGCAGTCTCCGGACAGGGGAGACCCAGTACTTC
>NA|TRBJ2-1|NA|TRBV28
CASKRRALYNEQFF
TGTGCCTCCAAACGCAGGGCCCTCTACAATGAGCAGTTCTTC
>many|TRBJ2-1|NA|TRBV7-9
CASSLLGGLSLYNEQFF
TGTGCCAGCAGCTTATTGGGGGGGCTCAGTCTGTACAATGAGCAGTTCTTC
>many|TRBJ2-5|NA|TRBV7-9
CASSPRQEIQETQYF
TGTGCCAGCAGCCCGAGACAGGAGATACAAGAGACCCAGTACTTC
>many|TRBJ1-1|NA|TRBV28
CASKDSVGVSTEAFF
TGTGCCAGCAAGGATTCGGTTGGAGTTTCCACTGAAGCTTTCTTT
>many|TRBJ2-7|TRBD1|TRBV29-1
CSGGTGTNYEQYF
TGCAGCGGGGGGACAGGGACGAATTACGAGCAGTACTTC
>few|TRBJ2-2|NA|TRBV28
CASSFGGPGALFF
TGTGCCAGCAGTTTCGGGGGGCCCGGGGCGCTGTTTTTT
>many|TRBJ2-3|NA|TRBV12-3/TRBV12-4
CASSPNRDTQYF
TGTGCCAGCAGCCCGAACCGCGATACGCAGTATTTT
>many|TRBJ1-1|TRBD1|TRBV19
CATLQGAEAFF
TGTGCCACCTTACAGGGGGCTGAAGCTTTCTTT
>many|TRBJ2-4|NA|TRBV6-2/TRBV6-3
CASSYRPLAGAKNIQYF
TGTGCCAGCAGTTACCGTCCCTTGGCCGGGGCCAAAAACATTCAGTACTTC
>many|TRBJ1-1|NA|TRBV20-1
CSASLGGLNTEAFF
TGCAGTGCTAGTTTGGGGGGACTGAACACTGAAGCTTTCTTT
>NA|TRBJ2-7|TRBD2|TRBV3-1
CASSPLAGGSYEQYF
TGTGCCAGCAGCCCTCTAGCGGGAGGGTCCTACGAGCAGTACTTC
>many|TRBJ1-5|TRBD1|TRBV18
CASSPSGQGWEPQHF
TGTGCCAGCTCACCATCGGGACAGGGTTGGGAGCCCCAGCATTTT
>many|TRBJ2-5|TRBD1|TRBV12-3/TRBV12-4
CASSPPGQQETQYF
TGTGCCAGCAGCCCTCCGGGACAGCAAGAGACCCAGTACTTC
>many|TRBJ2-7|NA|TRBV28
CASSLVGPIYEQYF
TGTGCCAGCAGTTTGGTGGGGCCCATATACGAGCAGTACTTC
>NA|TRBJ2-5|TRBD2|TRBV28
CASSSAGAQETQYF
TGTGCCAGCAGCTCTGCGGGAGCTCAAGAGACCCAGTACTTC
>many|TRBJ2-7|NA|TRBV15
CATSRDGRGGEQYF
TGTGCCACCAGCAGAGATGGGCGGGGAGGCGAGCAGTACTTC
>many|TRBJ1-1|NA|TRBV20-1
CSAVPGNTEAFF
TGCAGTGCTGTCCCGGGGAACACTGAAGCTTTCTTT
>many|TRBJ2-7|NA|TRBV2
CASSEPGGLSSYEQYF
TGTGCCAGCAGTGAACCCGGGGGCCTTAGCTCCTACGAGCAGTACTTC
>many|TRBJ1-2|NA|TRBV20-1
CSARDSGGYYGYTF
TGCAGTGCTAGAGATAGTGGGGGGTACTATGGCTACACCTTC
>once|TRBJ1-1|TRBD1|TRBV4-3
CASSQEDRGGSTEAFF
TGCGCCAGCAGCCAAGAAGACAGGGGTGGGAGCACTGAAGCTTTCTTT
>NA|TRBJ1-3|TRBD1|TRBV20-1
CSARDPGQGKGNTIYF
TGCAGTGCTAGAGATCCCGGACAGGGGAAGGGAAACACCATATATTTT
>few|TRBJ1-2|TRBD1|TRBV11-2
CASSSSKLGGGGYGYTF
TGTGCCAGCAGCTCATCAAAATTAGGGGGCGGGGGCTATGGCTACACCTTC
>NA|TRBJ2-7|NA|TRBV11-2
CASSLFRLSEQYF
TGTGCCAGCAGCTTATTTAGGTTGAGCGAGCAGTACTTC
>many|TRBJ1-3|NA|TRBV29-1
CSALLPSGNTIYF
TGCAGCGCCTTACTCCCCTCTGGAAACACCATATATTTT
>many|TRBJ1-5|NA|TRBV12-3/TRBV12-4
CASSLPGQPQHF
TGTGCCAGCAGTTTACCGGGACAGCCCCAGCATTTT
>many|TRBJ2-5|TRBD2|TRBV5-5
CASSLGTSGVSETQYF
TGTGCCAGCAGCTTGGGGACTAGCGGGGTCTCAGAGACCCAGTACTTC
>many|TRBJ1-2|NA|TRBV29-1
CSVEDTASNYGYTF
TGCAGCGTTGAAGATACTGCTTCCAACTATGGCTACACCTTC
>NA|TRBJ1-1|TRBD1|TRBV27
CASSLADRASEAFF
TGTGCCAGCAGTTTAGCAGACAGGGCTTCTGAAGCTTTCTTT
>many|TRBJ1-5|NA|TRBV4-2
CASSVRGSNQPQHF
TGTGCCAGCAGCGTCAGGGGAAGCAATCAGCCCCAGCATTTT